This record covers a single T cell receptor beta chain. Its antigen is as yet unknown. The data were produced by immunoSEQ multiplex PCR, yet TCRdb's version contains in-frame clones alone and is incomplete. The sample lists about 150,000 clones; about 91% were seen once. These data belong to a study of T cell responses to AZD1222 COVID-19 vaccine. Study-level information: Second doses at about 4 or about 12 weeks were pooled. General study points: Repertoires were sampled only after the peak T cell response.

This clonotype was obtained from an adult in good health. This sample comprised peripheral blood, obtained on day 0 of AZD1222 vaccination.

This chain's CDR3 is CASSMWRISTDTQYF. CDR3 coding DNA: TGTGCCAGTAGTATGTGGCGGATTAGCACAGATACGCAGTATTTT. The rearrangement uses TRBV19 and TRBJ2-3, with D unclear. Germline lookup yields CDR1 LNHDA and CDR2 SQIVND (reference sequence). Trimming cost V 3 bases and J 0 bases, with 10 bases left between them. The CDR3 runs 15 residues.